This T cell receptor (beta chain) was identified during a study of human T cells and chemical hapten exposure (dated by TCRdb to 2020 to 2023). Background on the whole study: Libraries were combined into a pool for sequencing, and differences in TCR yield between samples came mainly from small differences in library volumes within the pool. The study tracked peripheral blood TCR repertoire changes in vivo during primary and secondary sensitization to the hapten diphenylcyclopropenone (DPC) in alopecia patients. Study-wide findings and limitations: After repeated subsampling, changes were observed in the strength of the expansion versus patch-test correlation and in the threshold at which the correlation became significant. DPC sensitization did not change how many TCRs were above 1 in 1000 frequency, and no evidence was found of alterations in global repertoire structure.

The cysteine opens and the phenylalanine closes a CDR3 of 15 amino acids. Just the 45-base CDR3 DNA is kept, in frame starting at base 1. CDR1 and CDR2, per the germline V gene (reference sequence), are MNHEY and SMNVEV. Trimming leaves V shorter by 6 bases and J shorter by 2 bases, with the junction holding 9 bases beyond the gene matches. As concerns this clonotype: Its antigen is not yet known. Base qualities are not provided; no much larger clone lies one nucleotide away.

Total RNA was extracted from unfractionated whole blood collected in Tempus Blood RNA tubes. A handful of healthy volunteers acted as controls for TCR sequencing and had blood drawn at day 0, 2 weeks and 6 weeks. During library preparation, unique molecular identifiers were attached to individual cDNA molecules so that TCRs could be counted quantitatively and reproducibly. Both TCR alpha and TCR beta chains were sequenced from each blood RNA sample. Regarding the original processing steps: The median number of TCRs per sample was roughly 100,000, ranging from 23,224 to 690,600. The Decombinator software suite was used to annotate the V, J and CDR3 of the TCR reads. To make PS versus PT1 abundance plots, every sample was subsampled to the same number of TCRs (28,000). Expanded TCRs were defined as absent before sensitization and observed at least eight times at the 2-week time point. Through fastp at Q25 and MiXCR, TCRdb rebuilt clones from the public reads, retaining in-frame beta chains. CDR3 protein sequences are deduplicated, and each keeps its most common genes and DNA. V and J calls and clone size were set by TCRdb, not the authors. The sample table shows about 120,000 distinct CDR3 sequences, and approximately 9% are seen once. Together, the top ten hold 1.4% of the sample.

Sequenced: whole blood. The receptor was derived from a human donor in good health. Some clones in this sample may be carry-over from other donors' samples. Donor details come from another sample of the same person, matched by shared clones. The V gene is TRBV27 and the J gene is TRBJ2-7, with 8 bases in between that match TRBD1. The nucleotides read TGTGCCAGCAGCCGACAGGGGCAAGGGGCCTACGAGCAGTACTTC. The resulting protein is CASSRQGQGAYEQYF.